A single sample is the source of the 9 T cell receptor beta chains below, sequenced in a study of CD8 T cells in Susac syndrome (dated by TCRdb to the late 2010s). The protocol used for the library was the immunoSEQ multiplex PCR assay. RNA was extracted using the RNeasy kit, and roughly 0.45 to 1 microgram was reverse transcribed with random hexamers. The raw public data were reprocessed by TCRdb itself: fastp quality trimming at Q25, MiXCR clonotype calling, in-frame beta chains only. One record per CDR3 amino acid sequence lists the most common genes and DNA. The sample includes some 200,000 distinct CDR3 sequences, with 95% observed a single time. The ten most abundant clones make up about 0.15% of the sample. Material for sequencing was CD8+ T cells from PBMCs. These receptors all come from a human donor with Susac syndrome.

V is TRBV7-8 and J is TRBJ2-1; TRBD1 agrees at 7 bases. The CDR3 loop spans 17 amino acids. The junction had 12 bases not matched to a gene; V was cut back by 5 bases and J by 2 bases. Germline loops: CDR1 SGHVS, CDR2 FQNEAQ. This CDR3 reads CASSLPVLTGTYNEQFF. The DNA for the CDR3 is TGTGCCAGCAGCCTGCCCGTGCTGACAGGGACCTACAATGAGCAGTTCTTC.

The genes are TRBV25-1 and TRBJ2-5; either TRBD1 or TRBD2 may fit D (5 bases each). Germline CDR1 is MGHDK and CDR2 is SYGVNS. The CDR3 extends over 14 amino acids. V lost 8 bases and J lost 2, with 15 bases in between. This CDR3 is CASSFGDVQETQYF. CDR3 DNA: TGTGCCAGCTCCTTCGGGGACGTTCAAGAGACCCAGTACTTC.

The V call is TRBV5-6, the J call TRBJ2-7; 8 bases line up with TRBD1. CDR3 length equals 14 residues. Germline V CDR1 and CDR2: SGHDT, YYEEEE. V lost 4 bases and J lost 6; bases outside the gene matches: 9. The CDR3 nucleotides read TGTGCCAGCAGCGACGGACAGGGACTCGGCGAGCAGTACTTC. Amino acids: CASSDGQGLGEQYF.

The chain is built from TRBV13 and TRBJ1-1, with 8 nucleotides matching TRBD1. Germline-derived CDR1 and CDR2 are PRHDT and FYEKMQ (reference sequence). V dropped 5 bases and J dropped 1; count of bases not matched to a gene: 9. The CDR3 consists of 16 residues. As DNA, the CDR3 is TGTGCCAGCAGCGCTGTGGGACAGGCCAGGAACACTGAAGCTTTCTTT. Its protein is CASSAVGQARNTEAFF.

The chain has TRBV4-1 and TRBJ1-5; D is unresolved. The CDR3 loop spans 13 amino acids. With 1 base removed from V and 4 bases from J, the gap between germline ends came to 5 bases. Germline V CDR1 and CDR2: MGHRA, YSYEKL. CDR3 bases: TGCGCCAGCAGCCAAGTACGTAATCAGCCCCAGCATTTT. This gives the protein CASSQVRNQPQHF.

The chain has TRBV27 and TRBJ2-7; 7 bases match TRBD2. This CDR3 has 13 amino acids. J lost 1 base, V lost 7 bases, and 4 bases had no gene match. In germline, CDR1 is MNHEY, CDR2 SMNVEV (reference sequence). This chain's CDR3 is CASKAGLSYEQYF. The CDR3 nucleotides are TGTGCCAGCAAAGCGGGACTTTCCTACGAGCAGTACTTC.

This clonotype came up a few times. A junction boundary mismatches the germline segment, possibly from a read error. The gene calls are TRBV5-1 and TRBJ1-6; 7 bases map to TRBD1. Germline-derived CDR1 and CDR2 are SGHRS and YFSETQ. There are 14 residues in the CDR3. As DNA, the CDR3 is TGTGCCAGCAGTTTAGGGACAGATAATTCACCCCTCCACTTT. This gives the protein CASSLGTDNSPLHF. The full variable domain, its missing parts supplied by reference TRBV5-1 and TRBJ1-6, is KAGVTQTPRYLIKTRGQQVTLSCSPISGHRSVSWYQQTPGQGLQFLFEYFSETQRNKGNFPGRFSGRQFSNSRSEMNVSTLELGDSALYLCASSLGTDNSPLHFGNGTRLTVT.

This clonotype was detected only once. The chain links TRBV14 to TRBJ2-2; D gene uncertain. The CDR3 spans 15 residues. V lost 1 base and J lost 6, with 12 bases in between. The germline CDR1 and CDR2 sequences are SGHDN and FVKESK. CDR3 DNA sequence: TGTGCCAGCAGCCAAGGAACCCCCTACGCCGGGGAGCTGTTTTTT. This encodes CASSQGTPYAGELFF.

This chain links TRBV28 with TRBJ2-1; TRBD2 agrees at 7 bases. This CDR3 contains 15 residues. Germline V CDR1 and CDR2: MDHEN, SYDVKM. The ends lost 6 bases at V and 3 bases at J; junction bases unmatched: 8. CDR3 nucleotides: TGTGCCAGCAGCATTCTAGCGGAGGGCTACAATGAGCAGTTCTTC. Translation gives CASSILAEGYNEQFF. The variable domain in full, with the rest retrieved from reference TRBV28 and TRBJ2-1, is DVKVTQSSRYLVKRTGEKVFLECVQDMDHENMFWYRQDPGLGLRLIYFSYDVKMKEKGDIPEGYSVSREKKERFSLILESASTNQTSMYLCASSILAEGYNEQFFGPGTRLTVL.